The clone carrying this T cell receptor beta chain was recorded only once. Its antigen remains unidentified. The data derive from a study of T cells in tumors after PD-1 blockade. Study-wide background: Either cemiplimab 350 mg every 2 weeks or pembrolizumab 200 mg every 3 weeks was given. Study results and caveats: Some novel exhausted tumor clones appeared in pre-treatment blood, suggesting peripheral recruitment.

Assay: immunoSEQ multiplex PCR; the TCRdb copy retains only in-frame clones and omits some. The sample yields 60,000 to 65,000 clones, approximately 79% seen once. The specimen was PBMCs, collected after anti-PD-1 treatment. The clonotype was recovered from a human donor with basal cell carcinoma.

This chain's CDR3 is CSVETSGWRGETQYF. The CDR3 DNA reads TGCAGCGTTGAGACTAGCGGGTGGCGGGGGGAGACCCAGTACTTC. The V call is TRBV29-1, the J call TRBJ2-5, with 10 bases lining up with TRBD2. J lost 5 bases, V lost 3 bases, and 9 bases had no gene match. This CDR3 has 15 residues. The germline gives CDR1 SQVTM, CDR2 ANQGSEA. Based on the CDR3 plus reference TRBV29-1 and TRBJ2-5, the full variable domain is SAVISQKPSRDICQRGTSLTIQCQVDSQVTMMFWYRQQPGQSLTLIATANQGSEATYESGFVIDKFPISRPNLTFSTLTVSNMSPEDSSIYLCSVETSGWRGETQYFGPGTRLLVL.